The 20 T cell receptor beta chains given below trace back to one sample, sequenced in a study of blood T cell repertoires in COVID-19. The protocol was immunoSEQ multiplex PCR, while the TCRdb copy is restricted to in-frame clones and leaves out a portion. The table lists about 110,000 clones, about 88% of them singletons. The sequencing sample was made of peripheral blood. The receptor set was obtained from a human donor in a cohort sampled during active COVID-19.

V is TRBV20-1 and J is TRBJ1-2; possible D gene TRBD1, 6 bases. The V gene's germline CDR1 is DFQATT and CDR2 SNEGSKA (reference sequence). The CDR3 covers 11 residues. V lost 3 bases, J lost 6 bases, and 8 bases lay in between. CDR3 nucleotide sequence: TGCAGTGCTAGTAGGACAGATGGCTACACCTTC. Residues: CSASRTDGYTF.

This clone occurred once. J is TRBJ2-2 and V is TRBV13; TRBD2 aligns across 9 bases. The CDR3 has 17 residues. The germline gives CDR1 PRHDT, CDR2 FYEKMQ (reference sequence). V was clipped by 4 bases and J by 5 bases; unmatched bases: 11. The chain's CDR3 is CASSSRGASGTTGELFF. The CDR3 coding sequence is TGTGCCAGCAGCTCCCGTGGGGCTAGCGGGACGACCGGGGAGCTGTTTTTT.

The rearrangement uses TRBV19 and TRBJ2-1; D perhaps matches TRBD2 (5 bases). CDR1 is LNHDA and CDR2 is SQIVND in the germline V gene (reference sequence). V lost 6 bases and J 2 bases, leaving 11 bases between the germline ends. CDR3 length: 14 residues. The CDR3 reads CASSPFGTYNEQFF. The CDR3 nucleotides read TGTGCCAGTAGCCCCTTCGGGACCTACAATGAGCAGTTCTTC.

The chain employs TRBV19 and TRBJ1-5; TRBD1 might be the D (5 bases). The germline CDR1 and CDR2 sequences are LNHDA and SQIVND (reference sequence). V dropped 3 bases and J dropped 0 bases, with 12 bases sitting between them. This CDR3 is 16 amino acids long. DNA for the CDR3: TGTGCCAGTAGTATCCGCGGGGCGGGTAGCAATCAGCCCCAGCATTTT. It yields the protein CASSIRGAGSNQPQHF.

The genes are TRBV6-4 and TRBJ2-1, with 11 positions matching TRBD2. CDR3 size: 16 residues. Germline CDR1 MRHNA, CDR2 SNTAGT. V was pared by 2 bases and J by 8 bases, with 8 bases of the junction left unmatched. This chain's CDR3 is CASSDRGLADEDEQFF. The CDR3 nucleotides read TGTGCCAGCAGTGACAGGGGACTAGCGGATGAAGATGAGCAGTTCTTC.

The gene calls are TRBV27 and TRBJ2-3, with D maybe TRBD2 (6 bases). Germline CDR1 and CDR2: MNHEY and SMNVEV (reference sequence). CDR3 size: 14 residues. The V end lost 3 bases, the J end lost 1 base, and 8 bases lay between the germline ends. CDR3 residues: CASSFERGTDTQYF. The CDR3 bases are TGTGCCAGCAGTTTTGAGCGGGGCACAGATACGCAGTATTTT.

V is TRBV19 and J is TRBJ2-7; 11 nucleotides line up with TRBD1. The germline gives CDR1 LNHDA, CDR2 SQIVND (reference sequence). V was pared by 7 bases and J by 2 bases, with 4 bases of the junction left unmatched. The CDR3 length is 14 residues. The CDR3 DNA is TGTGCCAGTAAGGCGGACAGGGGGCCCTACGAGCAGTACTTC. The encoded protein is CASKADRGPYEQYF. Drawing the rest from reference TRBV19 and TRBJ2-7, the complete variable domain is DGGITQSPKYLFRKEGQNVTLSCEQNLNHDAMYWYRQDPGQGLRLIYYSQIVNDFQKGDIAEGYSVSREKKESFPLTVTSAQKNPTAFYLCASKADRGPYEQYFGPGTRLTVT.

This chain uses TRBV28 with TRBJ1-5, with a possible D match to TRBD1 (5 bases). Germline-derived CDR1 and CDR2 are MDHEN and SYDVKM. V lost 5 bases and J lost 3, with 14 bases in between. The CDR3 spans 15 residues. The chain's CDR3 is CASSVPQGYNQPQHF. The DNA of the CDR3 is TGTGCCAGCAGTGTCCCCCAGGGATACAATCAGCCCCAGCATTTT.

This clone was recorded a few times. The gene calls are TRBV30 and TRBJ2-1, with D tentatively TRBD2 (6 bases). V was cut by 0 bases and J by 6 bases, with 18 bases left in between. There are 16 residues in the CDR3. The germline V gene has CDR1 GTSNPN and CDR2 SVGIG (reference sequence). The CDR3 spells CAWSVLRGFGGNEQFF. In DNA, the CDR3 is TGTGCCTGGAGTGTCCTACGGGGGTTTGGTGGCAATGAGCAGTTCTTC.

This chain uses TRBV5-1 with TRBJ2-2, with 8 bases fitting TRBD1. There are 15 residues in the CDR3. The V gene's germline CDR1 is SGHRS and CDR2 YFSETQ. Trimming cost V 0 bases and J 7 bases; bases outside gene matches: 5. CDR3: CASSLAAGGNGELFF. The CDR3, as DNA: TGCGCCAGCAGCTTGGCCGCAGGGGGCAACGGGGAGCTGTTTTTT.

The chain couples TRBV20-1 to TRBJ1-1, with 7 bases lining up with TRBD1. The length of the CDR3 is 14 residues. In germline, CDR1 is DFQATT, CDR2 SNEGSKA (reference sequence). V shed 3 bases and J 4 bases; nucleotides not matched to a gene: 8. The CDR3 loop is CSASQGGAVTEAFF. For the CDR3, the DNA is TGCAGTGCTAGTCAGGGGGGAGCGGTCACTGAAGCTTTCTTT.

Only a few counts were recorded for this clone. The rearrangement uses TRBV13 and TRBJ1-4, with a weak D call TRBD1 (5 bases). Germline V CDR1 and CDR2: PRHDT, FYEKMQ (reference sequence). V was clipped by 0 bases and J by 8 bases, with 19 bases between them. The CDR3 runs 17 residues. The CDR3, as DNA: TGTGCCAGCAGCTTAGGGCGAGGGACTGGAATTAGAGAAAAACTGTTTTTT. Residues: CASSLGRGTGIREKLFF.

The CDR3 loop is CASGTGNQPQHF. In DNA form, the CDR3 reads TGTGCCAGCGGGACAGGGAATCAGCCCCAGCATTTT. The V gene is TRBV28, the J gene TRBJ1-5; 9 bases match TRBD1. Germline CDR1 is MDHEN and CDR2 is SYDVKM. V lost 8 bases and J lost 4; bases outside the gene matches: 0. The CDR3 runs 12 residues.

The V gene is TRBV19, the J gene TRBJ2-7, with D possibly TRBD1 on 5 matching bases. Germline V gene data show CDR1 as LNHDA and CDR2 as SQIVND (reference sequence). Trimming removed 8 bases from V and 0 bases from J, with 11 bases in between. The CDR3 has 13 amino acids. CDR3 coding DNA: TGTGCCAGTGCGCCAGGGTACTCCTACGAGCAGTACTTC. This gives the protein CASAPGYSYEQYF.

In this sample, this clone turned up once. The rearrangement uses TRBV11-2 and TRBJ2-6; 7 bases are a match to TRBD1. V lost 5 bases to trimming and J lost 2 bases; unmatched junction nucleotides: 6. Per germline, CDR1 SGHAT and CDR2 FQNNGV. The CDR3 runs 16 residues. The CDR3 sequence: CASSPQGVTGANVLTF. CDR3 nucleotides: TGTGCCAGCAGCCCGCAGGGGGTTACTGGGGCCAACGTCCTGACTTTC. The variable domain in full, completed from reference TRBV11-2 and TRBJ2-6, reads EAGVAQSPRYKIIEKRQSVAFWCNPISGHATLYWYQQILGQGPKLLIQFQNNGVVDDSQLPKDRFSAERLKGVDSTLKIQPAKLEDSAVYLCASSPQGVTGANVLTFGAGSRLTVL.

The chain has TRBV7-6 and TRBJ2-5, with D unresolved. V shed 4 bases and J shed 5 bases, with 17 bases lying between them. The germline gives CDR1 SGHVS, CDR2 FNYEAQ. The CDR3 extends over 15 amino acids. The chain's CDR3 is CASSSAVRIGETQYF. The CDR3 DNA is TGTGCCAGCAGCTCGGCGGTTAGGATCGGCGAGACCCAGTACTTC.

In DNA, the CDR3 is TGTGCCAGCACCCCGTCAGGGGCCGGTCAAGAGACCCAGTACTTC. Amino acid sequence: CASTPSGAGQETQYF. This chain connects TRBV25-1 to TRBJ2-5; D possibly corresponds to TRBD1 (6 bases). The CDR3 consists of 15 residues. The V end was cut by 7 bases, the J end by 2 bases, with 17 bases between. The V gene's germline CDR1 is MGHDK and CDR2 SYGVNS.

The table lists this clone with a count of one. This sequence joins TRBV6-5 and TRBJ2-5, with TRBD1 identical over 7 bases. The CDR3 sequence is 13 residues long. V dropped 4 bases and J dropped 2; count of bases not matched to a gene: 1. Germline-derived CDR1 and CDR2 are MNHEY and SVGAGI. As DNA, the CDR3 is TGTGCCAGCAGTTGGGACAGTCAAGAGACCCAGTACTTC. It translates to CASSWDSQETQYF.

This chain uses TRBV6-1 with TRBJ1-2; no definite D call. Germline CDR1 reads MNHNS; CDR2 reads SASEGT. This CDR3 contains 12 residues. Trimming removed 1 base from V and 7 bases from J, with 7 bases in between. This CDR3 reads CASSEVRSGYTF. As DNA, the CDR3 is TGTGCCAGCAGTGAAGTGAGGAGTGGCTACACCTTC.

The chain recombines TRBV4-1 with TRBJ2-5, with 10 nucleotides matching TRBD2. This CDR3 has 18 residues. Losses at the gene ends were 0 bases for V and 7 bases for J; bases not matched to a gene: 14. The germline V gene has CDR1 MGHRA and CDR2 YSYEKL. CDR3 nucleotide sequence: TGCGCCAGCAGCCAAGATCTGGCTAGCGGGGGCCCGCTGGGGACCCAGTACTTC. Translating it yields CASSQDLASGGPLGTQYF.